The rows below give T cell receptor beta chains drawn from one sample of a study of human T cells and chemical hapten exposure. Via MiXCR, TCRdb re-called the RACE reads, giving one row per CDR3 protein. The profile shows about 190,000 distinct CDR3 sequences, 24% of them singletons. The sequenced sample was whole blood, obtained in connection with sensitization to the hapten diphenylcyclopropenone (DPC). These receptors were collected from a woman in her thirties or forties with alopecia areata. Some clones in this sample may be carry-over from other donors' samples. Both conserved end residues are part of each CDR3. Fields, in order: J gene, V gene, CDR3 protein.

>TRBJ2-7|TRBV19
CASSNLGTPLREQYF
>TRBJ1-4|TRBV7-2
CASQGTPSGKLFF
>TRBJ1-1|TRBV6-2/TRBV6-3
CASGYALEAFF
>TRBJ2-3|TRBV28
CASSQGTADTQYF
>TRBJ2-1|TRBV20-1
CSARGLAGVHEQFF
>TRBJ2-3|TRBV5-1
CASSVPTSGSTDTQYF
>TRBJ1-3|TRBV7-2
CASSAGGRGNTIYF
>TRBJ2-3|TRBV6-2/TRBV6-3
CASSRDDDTQYF
>TRBJ1-1|TRBV7-2
CASSIPTVNTEAFF
>TRBJ1-5|TRBV28
CASSPKGLGYQPQHF
>TRBJ1-3|TRBV28
CASGSRTNTIYF
>TRBJ1-5|TRBV20-1
CSAEEWGFSNQPQHF
>TRBJ2-5|TRBV28
CASSWGRKETQYF
>TRBJ1-2|TRBV28
CASSSRSRGYGYTF
>TRBJ2-5|TRBV20-1
CSARVRQVEETQYF
>TRBJ1-1|TRBV6-1
CASSDRQVTEAFF
>TRBJ2-1|TRBV24-1
CATSDPGNEQFF
>TRBJ2-5|TRBV29-1
CSVDRGTQETQYF
>TRBJ2-7|TRBV7-2
CASRVTPVSEQYF
>TRBJ1-5|TRBV7-2
CASSSRTASNQPQHF
>TRBJ2-1|TRBV10-3
CAIRGTSPYNEQFF
>TRBJ2-3|TRBV29-1
CSVDVRGLGDTQYF
>TRBJ2-5|TRBV7-2
CASSLATAGGGETQYF
>TRBJ2-3|TRBV4-3
CASSLGNPATDTQYF
>TRBJ2-5|TRBV28
CASSLEGLKTQYF
>TRBJ1-2|TRBV4-2
CASRRGGGWYGYTF
>TRBJ1-4|TRBV12-3/TRBV12-4
CASSQDRVNEKLFF
>TRBJ2-2|TRBV11-1
CASSLATTTFTGELFF
>TRBJ1-2|TRBV29-1
CSVRQGNRGNYGYTF
>TRBJ2-7|TRBV5-4
CASSLPSHEQYF
>TRBJ2-1|TRBV6-1
CASSRSIRDRVTYNEQFF
>TRBJ2-2|TRBV7-8
CASSLSPSSGELFF
>TRBJ2-1|TRBV7-2
CASSLERASGSQKFF
>TRBJ2-3|TRBV28
CASSLGGGGTDTHYF
>TRBJ2-5|TRBV29-1
CSVSGTGFQETQYF
>TRBJ1-2|TRBV3-1
CASSQVGLGQYYGYTF
>TRBJ2-1|TRBV25-1
CASSPWTSGRRNEQFF
>TRBJ1-3|TRBV6-6
CASAGGFHTIYF
>TRBJ2-1|TRBV20-1
CSARVEGQRSNEQFF